This is a list of T cell receptor beta chains from one sample in a study of radiation and T cells in renal cell carcinoma. Assay used: immunoSEQ multiplex PCR; TCRdb lists only in-frame clones, some missing. The data show more than 65,000 clones, with 80% to 90% seen just once and 20% to 25% held by the top ten. The sample in question was blood, obtained from a patient whose treatment included radiotherapy and nephrectomy. The receptors shown here come from a woman in her 50s with renal cell carcinoma. The CDR3 runs from the conserved cysteine through the conserved F or W. The D gene is left open where the match is weak. Clone size is shown for a subset of rows, as once, few, many or a class of expanded clone.

d_call	clone_size	v_call	j_call	cdr3_aa	cdr3_nt
NA	NA	TRBV28	TRBJ1-1	CASSFFGTEAFF	TGTGCCAGCAGTTTTTTTGGCACTGAAGCTTTCTTT
TRBD1	NA	TRBV6-6	TRBJ2-3	CASSYGTGLPDTQYF	TGTGCCAGCAGCTACGGGACAGGGCTCCCAGATACGCAGTATTTT
NA	few	TRBV7-2	TRBJ2-7	CASSQPTGSYEQYF	TGTGCCAGCAGCCAACCTACAGGTTCCTACGAGCAGTACTTC
NA	NA	TRBV5-1	TRBJ1-2	CASSLDVNYGYTF	TGCGCCAGCAGCTTGGATGTTAACTATGGCTACACCTTC
TRBD2	NA	TRBV28	TRBJ2-1	CASAGGNEGEQFF	TGTGCCAGTGCGGGGGGGAACGAGGGTGAGCAGTTCTTC
NA	NA	TRBV10-3	TRBJ1-5	CAISESVLVSQPQHF	TGTGCCATCAGTGAGTCCGTACTGGTGAGTCAGCCCCAGCATTTT
TRBD2	NA	TRBV5-6	TRBJ2-2	CASSSDPSGSSTGELFF	TGTGCCAGCAGCTCCGACCCTAGCGGGAGTTCGACCGGGGAGCTGTTTTTT
NA	NA	TRBV6-6	TRBJ1-2	CASSYSKEGDYGYTF	TGTGCCAGCAGTTACTCGAAGGAGGGGGATTATGGCTACACCTTC
NA	NA	TRBV28	TRBJ2-6	CASSSQGGANVLTF	TGTGCCAGCAGTTCCCAGGGTGGGGCCAACGTCCTGACTTTC
TRBD1	NA	TRBV7-2	TRBJ1-6	CASSLLGGDNSPLHF	TGTGCCAGCAGCTTACTAGGGGGCGATAATTCACCCCTCCACTTT
TRBD1	once	TRBV7-2	TRBJ2-7	CASSLTGGSSYEQYF	TGTGCCAGCAGCTTGACAGGGGGCTCGTCCTACGAGCAGTACTTC
NA	NA	TRBV19	TRBJ1-2	CASSMVQGAGYTF	TGTGCCAGTAGTATGGTACAGGGCGCCGGCTACACCTTC
NA	NA	TRBV5-6	TRBJ1-4	CASSGQILNEKLFF	TGTGCCAGCAGTGGACAAATACTGAATGAAAAACTGTTTTTT
NA	NA	TRBV7-9	TRBJ1-2	CASSLGGFYGYTF	TGTGCCAGCAGCCTCGGCGGATTCTATGGCTACACCTTC
NA	NA	TRBV30	TRBJ2-5	CAWSSGGQQETQYF	TGTGCCTGGAGCTCTGGGGGTCAACAAGAGACCCAGTACTTC
TRBD1	NA	TRBV19	TRBJ1-5	CASSIDGTGGRQPQHF	TGTGCCAGTAGTATAGACGGGACAGGGGGCAGACAGCCCCAGCATTTT
NA	NA	TRBV5-6	TRBJ1-6	CASSLVAGNSPLHF	TGTGCCAGCAGCTTGGTCGCGGGGAATTCACCCCTCCACTTT
TRBD1	NA	TRBV7-2	TRBJ2-3	CASSLVHAYGQGVGDTQYF	TGTGCCAGCAGCTTAGTACATGCGTACGGACAGGGGGTTGGAGATACGCAGTATTTT
TRBD2	once	TRBV6-1	TRBJ2-5	CASSRTSGGKETQYF	TGTGCCAGCAGCCGGACTAGCGGGGGGAAAGAGACCCAGTACTTC
NA	NA	TRBV18	TRBJ2-7	CASSLDTVAYEQYF	TGTGCCAGCTCGTTGGACACAGTAGCCTACGAGCAGTACTTC
NA	NA	TRBV7-9	TRBJ2-3	CASSLLVGGNTDTQYF	TGTGCCAGCAGCTTATTGGTGGGGGGAAACACAGATACGCAGTATTTT
NA	NA	TRBV5-4	TRBJ2-7	CASSRAATTYEQYF	TGTGCCAGCAGCCGCGCAGCAACCACCTACGAGCAGTACTTC
NA	NA	TRBV5-1	TRBJ2-3	CASSLGLASAGTDTQYF	TGCGCCAGCAGCTTGGGTCTAGCCTCGGCTGGCACAGATACGCAGTATTTT
NA	NA	TRBV18	TRBJ2-7	CASSPLQNEQYF	TGTGCCAGCTCACCATTGCAGAACGAGCAGTACTTC
NA	NA	TRBV6-1	TRBJ1-5	CASRAGRGAGQPQHF	TGTGCCAGCAGAGCAGGAAGGGGCGCGGGACAGCCCCAGCATTTT
NA	NA	TRBV10-2	TRBJ2-5	CASSESSISEETQYF	TGCGCCAGCAGTGAGTCAAGTATTAGCGAAGAGACCCAGTACTTC
NA	NA	TRBV7-2	TRBJ2-5	CASSFSGQETQYF	TGTGCCAGCAGCTTTTCAGGGCAAGAGACCCAGTACTTC
NA	once	TRBV7-2	TRBJ2-6	CASSLGAGANVLTF	TGTGCCAGCAGCTTAGGGGCTGGGGCCAACGTCCTGACTTTC
NA	NA	TRBV5-5	TRBJ2-1	CASSLDLGWNEQFF	TGTGCCAGCAGCTTGGATCTTGGTTGGAATGAGCAGTTCTTC
NA	NA	TRBV15	TRBJ1-1	CATSRSGTGGAAFF	TGTGCCACCAGCAGATCCGGGACTGGGGGCGCGGCTTTCTTT
NA	NA	TRBV7-8	TRBJ1-2	CASSLGLNYGYTF	TGTGCCAGCAGCTTAGGACTGAACTATGGCTACACCTTC
NA	NA	TRBV19	TRBJ1-4	CASSPGLSATNEKLFF	TGTGCCAGTAGTCCAGGACTTTCTGCAACTAATGAAAAACTGTTTTTT
NA	NA	TRBV15	TRBJ1-5	CATSRDPGGDQPQHF	TGTGCCACCAGCAGAGATCCGGGGGGCGATCAGCCCCAGCATTTT
TRBD1	NA	TRBV28	TRBJ1-2	CASWTGLYGYTF	TGTGCCAGTTGGACAGGGCTCTATGGCTACACCTTC
TRBD2	NA	TRBV28	TRBJ2-1	CASSTSGSWGEQFF	TGTGCCAGTTCGACTAGCGGGAGCTGGGGTGAGCAGTTCTTC
NA	NA	TRBV27	TRBJ1-5	CASSNRDQPQHF	TGTGCCAGCAGTAACAGGGATCAGCCCCAGCATTTT
NA	NA	TRBV9	TRBJ2-2	CASSVMVGELFF	TGTGCCAGCAGCGTGATGGTCGGGGAGCTGTTTTTT
NA	NA	TRBV18	TRBJ1-4	CASSPRDMGEKLFF	TGTGCCAGCTCACCACGTGATATGGGCGAAAAACTGTTTTTT
TRBD1	once	TRBV10-3	TRBJ1-5	CAISGDREEDQPQHF	TGTGCCATCAGTGGGGACAGGGAAGAAGATCAGCCCCAGCATTTT
TRBD1	NA	TRBV6-1	TRBJ1-6	CASRGPGQGNSPLHF	TGTGCCAGCAGGGGGCCGGGACAGGGTAATTCACCCCTCCACTTT
NA	NA	TRBV19	TRBJ1-2	CAVGGGPKRDYGYTF	TGTGCCGTAGGAGGGGGTCCTAAAAGAGACTATGGCTACACCTTC
NA	NA	TRBV29-1	TRBJ1-1	CSVARRMNTEAFF	TGCAGCGTTGCTAGAAGAATGAACACTGAAGCTTTCTTT
NA	NA	TRBV11-2	TRBJ2-7	CASSSGAGQQNEQYF	TGTGCCAGCAGCTCCGGAGCGGGACAACAGAACGAGCAGTACTTC
NA	NA	TRBV7-9	TRBJ1-3	CASSFNFEWNTIYF	TGTGCCAGCAGCTTCAACTTTGAGTGGAACACCATATATTTT
NA	NA	TRBV7-9	TRBJ1-1	CASSLEQGLEAFF	TGTGCCAGCAGCTTAGAGCAAGGGCTTGAAGCTTTCTTT
TRBD2	NA	TRBV10-3	TRBJ2-5	CAISEGGRKETQYF	TGTGCCATCAGTGAGGGCGGGAGGAAAGAGACCCAGTACTTC
NA	NA	TRBV6-1	TRBJ2-7	CASSEVGTEYEQYF	TGTGCCAGCAGTGAAGTCGGGACGGAGTACGAGCAGTACTTC
TRBD2	NA	TRBV5-1	TRBJ2-1	CASSLETSGSYNEQFF	TGCGCCAGCAGCTTGGAGACTAGCGGCTCCTACAATGAGCAGTTCTTC
NA	NA	TRBV19	TRBJ1-3	CASRPDGSSGNTIYF	TGTGCCAGTCGACCGGACGGGTCCTCTGGAAACACCATATATTTT
TRBD2	medium-sized	TRBV27	TRBJ2-1	CASNIAGRYNEQFF	TGTGCCAGCAATATAGCGGGAAGGTACAATGAGCAGTTCTTC
NA	NA	TRBV19	TRBJ1-5	CASSILLGQSNQPQHF	TGTGCCAGTAGTATTCTCCTTGGACAGAGCAATCAGCCCCAGCATTTT
NA	NA	TRBV5-4	TRBJ2-1	CASSLEAGSYNEQFF	TGTGCCAGCAGCTTGGAGGCAGGCTCCTACAATGAGCAGTTCTTC
TRBD1	NA	TRBV27	TRBJ1-1	CASSLGTGTDGAFF	TGTGCCAGCAGCCTCGGGACAGGGACAGACGGGGCTTTCTTT
NA	NA	TRBV6-5	TRBJ2-7	CAARDPASYEQYF	TGTGCCGCCCGGGACCCAGCCTCCTACGAGCAGTACTTC
TRBD1	NA	TRBV5-4	TRBJ2-5	CASSQGQGRYF	TGTGCCAGCAGCCAGGGACAGGGCCGGTACTTC